The present T cell receptor (beta chain) was sequenced within a study of metastatic and nonmetastatic thyroid tumors. Study information: The authors compared repertoires across blood and tumor or nodule tissue from malignant and benign thyroid patients.

Trimming shortened V by 5 bases and J by 0 bases, and 11 bases separated the two germline ends. Germline V CDR1 and CDR2: LGHDT, YNNKEL (reference sequence). The CDR3 contains 15 residues. TCRdb redid the clone calls on the PCR reads using MiXCR. Here the sample spans about 25,000 clones, approximately 20% being singletons. This clone was found many times. There were no patients who had received any treatment before thyroid surgery. The clonotype originates from a male donor with papillary thyroid cancer or a benign thyroid nodule (not recorded which). Some clones in this sample may be carry-over from other donors' samples. The chain is built from TRBV3-1 and TRBJ2-1, with no clear D. The sample consisted of blood. The CDR3 sequence is CASSVPESSYNEQFF. In nucleotides, the CDR3 is TGTGCCAGCAGCGTTCCCGAGAGCTCCTACAATGAGCAGTTCTTC.